The text below deals with one TCR beta chain. Its specificity is not known. This sample was taken from a study of T cell responses to AZD1222 COVID-19 vaccine. General study findings and limits: Only five or six AZD1222 recipients were seropositive at baseline. All repertoire sampling was performed exclusively after the peak T cell response.

Using immunoSEQ multiplex PCR, the repertoire was profiled, and TCRdb retains in-frame clones only, with some absent. The sample records around 90,000 clones, more than 75% being singletons. CDR3 size: 16 residues. After removal of 4 bases from V and 5 bases from J, the junction contained 8 bases not matched to a gene. Germline values: CDR1 MGHRA, CDR2 YSYEKL. This material consisted of peripheral blood, taken on day 0 of MenACWY control vaccination. The TCR comes from an adult in good health. V gene TRBV4-1 combines with J gene TRBJ1-4; 9 nucleotides match TRBD1. CDR3 region: CASSLSGTGKNEKLFF. Here the CDR3 DNA reads TGCGCCAGCAGCCTATCCGGGACAGGGAAGAATGAAAAACTGTTTTTT.